A selection of T cell receptor beta chains follows, all from one sample in a study of cytomegalovirus exposure and HLA in healthy donors. The data were produced by immunoSEQ multiplex PCR, yet TCRdb's version contains in-frame clones alone and is incomplete. The table shows 85,000 to 100,000 clones, with 64% occurring only once. The sample consisted of PBMCs. Every receptor here comes from a man between 60 and 75 years old in good health and CMV-seronegative. Both conserved end residues are part of each CDR3. Fields, in order: CDR3 protein, V gene, J gene.

CDR3aa: CSVSASQETQYF
v_gene: TRBV29-1
j_gene: TRBJ2-5

CDR3aa: CASISGLANTGELFF
v_gene: TRBV2
j_gene: TRBJ2-2

CDR3aa: CASSSRGSANEKLFF
v_gene: TRBV11-3
j_gene: TRBJ1-4

CDR3aa: CASSTRTGSAADYGYTF
v_gene: TRBV21-1
j_gene: TRBJ1-2

CDR3aa: CASSLAPGSDSPLHF
v_gene: TRBV5-6
j_gene: TRBJ1-6

CDR3aa: CASSPGHSDTQYF
v_gene: TRBV11-2
j_gene: TRBJ2-3

CDR3aa: CASSSGSSHNEQFF
v_gene: TRBV11-1
j_gene: TRBJ2-1

CDR3aa: CASSSVTGKTQYF
v_gene: TRBV27
j_gene: TRBJ2-5

CDR3aa: CASSVTGTFSIATDTQYF
v_gene: TRBV9
j_gene: TRBJ2-3

CDR3aa: CASSLGGGGGLSYNEQFF
v_gene: TRBV7-2
j_gene: TRBJ2-1

CDR3aa: CASSRGTGVVFYEKLFF
v_gene: TRBV23-1
j_gene: TRBJ1-4

CDR3aa: CASSKSPSGAGLTYEQYF
v_gene: TRBV27
j_gene: NA

CDR3aa: CASSFRTAMISYNEQFF
v_gene: TRBV4-1
j_gene: TRBJ2-1

CDR3aa: CSVGPGTDTQYF
v_gene: TRBV29-1
j_gene: TRBJ2-3

CDR3aa: CASSYYRGQMGFGNTIYF
v_gene: TRBV7-6
j_gene: TRBJ1-3

CDR3aa: CASSSTGGGNEQYF
v_gene: TRBV11-2
j_gene: TRBJ2-7

CDR3aa: CASSFGGGQYF
v_gene: TRBV27
j_gene: TRBJ2-7

CDR3aa: CASSPRVREKLFF
v_gene: TRBV9
j_gene: TRBJ1-4

CDR3aa: CSVESGQGAGNTGELFF
v_gene: TRBV29-1
j_gene: TRBJ2-2

CDR3aa: CASRRSGPGLWYEQYF
v_gene: TRBV10-1
j_gene: TRBJ2-7

CDR3aa: CASSLDLEPYEQYF
v_gene: TRBV7-6
j_gene: TRBJ2-7

CDR3aa: CASSRGDGSNQPQHF
v_gene: TRBV18
j_gene: TRBJ1-5

CDR3aa: CASSPGSGLSTDTQYF
v_gene: TRBV9
j_gene: TRBJ2-3

CDR3aa: CASSLEGQGLIKTQYF
v_gene: TRBV5-1
j_gene: TRBJ2-5

CDR3aa: CASSLTQGGYGYTF
v_gene: TRBV5-1
j_gene: TRBJ1-2

CDR3aa: CASIPSGTGLGKLFF
v_gene: TRBV2
j_gene: TRBJ1-4